One sample yielded the 2 T cell receptor beta chains listed below, sequenced in a study of a mutant IDH1 vaccine in newly diagnosed glioma. No antigens are known for them. Documented time point: week 11, during vaccination. Each dose delivered 300 ug of mutant IDH1 20-mer peptide subcutaneously with imiquimod. The protocol was immunoSEQ multiplex PCR, while the TCRdb copy is restricted to in-frame clones and leaves out a portion. Here the sample spans some 120,000 clones, around 80% being singletons. The material sequenced was PBMCs, taken from a glioma patient whose treatment included an IDH1 peptide vaccine. The receptors derive from a man in his forties or fifties with glioma.

The chain combines TRBV28 with TRBJ2-1; TRBD1 matches at 10 bases. The CDR3 is 17 residues long. Germline V gives CDR1 MDHEN, CDR2 SYDVKM. J lost 5 bases, V lost 5 bases, and 12 bases had no gene match. In nucleotides, the CDR3 is TGTGCCAGCAGTCCCATCTTCGGACAGGGGGACCACAATGAGCAGTTCTTC. Its protein is CASSPIFGQGDHNEQFF.

The rearrangement uses TRBV6-6 and TRBJ1-1; tentatively, D is TRBD1 (5 bases). CDR1 and CDR2 from the germline V gene are MNHNY and SVGAGI (reference sequence). Trimming shortened V by 6 bases and J by 1 base, and 12 bases separated the two germline ends. The CDR3 is 14 residues long. The CDR3, as DNA: TGTGCCAGCAGCAAAGGGGTGGGGAACACTGAAGCTTTCTTT. Amino acids: CASSKGVGNTEAFF.